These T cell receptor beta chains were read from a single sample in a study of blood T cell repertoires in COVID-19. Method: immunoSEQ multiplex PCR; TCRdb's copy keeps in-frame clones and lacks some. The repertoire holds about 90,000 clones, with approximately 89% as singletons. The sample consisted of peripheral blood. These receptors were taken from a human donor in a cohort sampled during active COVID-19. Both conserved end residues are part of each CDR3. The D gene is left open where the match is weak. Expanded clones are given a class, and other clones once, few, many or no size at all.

CASRRTGLQPQHF | TGTGCCAGCAGGCGGACAGGGTTGCAGCCCCAGCATTTT | TRBD1 | TRBV6-5 | . | TRBJ1-5 | 13
CASRESLGSYEQYF | TGTGCCAGCAGGGAGTCCTTGGGCTCCTACGAGCAGTACTTC | . | TRBV27 | . | TRBJ2-7 | 14
CASSLAGGSYNEQFF | TGTGCCAGCAGCTTAGCGGGGGGCTCCTACAATGAGCAGTTCTTC | TRBD2 | TRBV11-3 | . | TRBJ2-1 | 15
CASSPSGQGNQPQHF | TGTGCCAGCAGCCCGTCCGGACAGGGCAATCAGCCCCAGCATTTT | TRBD1 | TRBV3-1/TRBV3-2 | . | TRBJ1-5 | 15
CASSVARVSTDTQYF | TGTGCCAGCAGCGTCGCTCGGGTTAGCACAGATACGCAGTATTTT | . | TRBV9 | . | TRBJ2-3 | 15
CASSDPGQQAFF | TGCGCCAGCAGTGACCCGGGACAGCAAGCTTTCTTT | TRBD1 | TRBV10-2 | . | TRBJ1-1 | 12
CASSHRDRAREQYF | TGTGCCAGCAGCCACAGGGACAGAGCTCGTGAGCAGTACTTC | TRBD1 | TRBV7-9 | few | TRBJ2-7 | 14
CASSLGTYDQETQYF | TGTGCCAGCAGCTTGGGAACCTATGACCAAGAGACCCAGTACTTC | . | TRBV5-8 | . | TRBJ2-5 | 15
CASSSDRGHGANVLTF | TGTGCCAGCAGCTCTGACAGGGGGCACGGGGCCAACGTCCTGACTTTC | TRBD1 | TRBV11-2 | . | TRBJ2-6 | 16
CASSSNRLAVTSTDTQYF | TGCGCCAGCAGCTCAAACAGACTAGCGGTGACTAGCACAGATACGCAGTATTTT | TRBD2 | TRBV5-1 | . | TRBJ2-3 | 18
CASSLYSRSPLHF | TGTGCCAGCAGCTTGTACAGTCGTTCACCCCTCCACTTT | . | TRBV5-6 | . | TRBJ1-6 | 13
CASSLGPQETQYF | TGTGCCAGCAGCTTGGGCCCTCAAGAGACCCAGTACTTC | . | TRBV7-3 | . | TRBJ2-5 | 13
CASSLVGTVNTEAFF | TGTGCCAGCAGCCTAGTCGGGACAGTGAACACTGAAGCTTTCTTT | TRBD1 | TRBV7-9 | . | TRBJ1-1 | 15
CASNFRGGNTEAFF | TGTGCCAGCAATTTTCGGGGGGGGAACACTGAAGCTTTCTTT | . | TRBV2 | . | TRBJ1-1 | 14
CASSYLGQVPYEQYF | TGTGCCAGCAGTTACCTAGGACAGGTCCCCTACGAGCAGTACTTC | TRBD1 | TRBV6-2/TRBV6-3 | . | TRBJ2-7 | 15
CASRTRQGAKNIQYF | TGTGCCAGCAGAACAAGACAGGGGGCCAAAAACATTCAGTACTTC | TRBD1 | TRBV2 | once | TRBJ2-4 | 15
CASSPGLAGGPRELFF | TGTGCCAGCAGCCCTGGACTAGCGGGGGGGCCGAGGGAGCTGTTTTTT | TRBD2 | TRBV6-2/TRBV6-3 | . | TRBJ2-2 | 16
CASKPRGTYSNQPQHF | TGTGCCAGCAAACCCCGAGGGACTTATAGCAATCAGCCCCAGCATTTT | . | TRBV6-6 | . | TRBJ1-5 | 16
CASSYVGTVETGELFF | TGTGCCAGCAGTTATGTTGGGACTGTCGAGACCGGGGAGCTGTTTTTT | . | TRBV6-5 | . | TRBJ2-2 | 16
CATSSPRIPPHEQFF | TGTGCCACCAGCAGCCCGCGGATACCCCCCCATGAGCAGTTCTTC | . | TRBV15 | . | TRBJ2-1 | 15
CASSNRVMNEQFF | TGTGCCAGCAGCAACAGGGTCATGAATGAGCAGTTCTTC | . | TRBV6-2/TRBV6-3 | once | TRBJ2-1 | 13
CASSQPGQGQYF | TGTGCCAGCAGCCAACCGGGACAAGGGCAGTATTTT | . | TRBV3-1/TRBV3-2 | . | TRBJ2-3 | 12
CASSSTFQGDGQETQYF | TGTGCCAGCAGCTCAACTTTTCAGGGGGACGGGCAAGAGACCCAGTACTTC | TRBD1 | TRBV11-3 | . | TRBJ2-5 | 17
CASSLSTGTEAFF | TGTGCCAGCAGCCTCTCGACGGGGACTGAAGCTTTCTTT | . | TRBV6-6 | . | TRBJ1-1 | 13
CASRPGTGRTGELFF | TGTGCCAGCAGGCCCGGGACAGGGAGGACCGGGGAGCTGTTTTTT | TRBD1 | TRBV11-2 | few | TRBJ2-2 | 15
CASSKGRLETQYF | TGTGCCAGTAGTAAGGGGCGGTTAGAGACCCAGTACTTC | . | TRBV19 | . | TRBJ2-5 | 13
CASSDIGLNEQFF | TGTGCCAGCAGTGACATTGGACTCAATGAGCAGTTCTTC | . | TRBV2 | . | TRBJ2-1 | 13
CASIPGLALYEQYF | TGTGCCAGCATTCCGGGACTAGCTCTGTACGAGCAGTACTTC | TRBD2 | TRBV2 | . | TRBJ2-7 | 14
CASSLKGQDEKLFF | TGCGCCAGCAGCTTGAAGGGGCAAGATGAAAAACTGTTTTTT | . | TRBV5-1 | . | TRBJ1-4 | 14
CASSYQGPGANVLTF | TGTGCCAGCAGTTACCAGGGCCCTGGGGCCAACGTCCTGACTTTC | . | TRBV5-6 | . | TRBJ2-6 | 15
CASSRLAGGQETQYF | TGTGCCAGTAGTAGACTAGCGGGGGGGCAAGAGACCCAGTACTTC | TRBD2 | TRBV19 | . | TRBJ2-5 | 15
CASVAGTGREKLFF | TGTGCCAGCGTGGCTGGGACAGGGAGAGAAAAACTGTTTTTT | TRBD1 | TRBV2 | . | TRBJ1-4 | 14
CASSQDPAGRIYEQYF | TGTGCCAGCAGCCAAGATCCCGCGGGGCGAATCTACGAGCAGTACTTC | . | TRBV3-1/TRBV3-2 | . | TRBJ2-7 | 16
CASSLDWSTGELFF | TGTGCCAGCAGCTTGGACTGGAGCACCGGGGAGCTGTTTTTT | . | TRBV7-2 | . | TRBJ2-2 | 14
CSVEYPDREGPYGYTF | TGCAGCGTTGAATACCCGGACAGGGAGGGCCCCTATGGCTACACCTTC | TRBD1 | TRBV29-1 | . | TRBJ1-2 | 16
CASRGRDRHYGYTF | TGTGCCAGCAGGGGCCGGGACAGGCACTATGGCTACACCTTC | TRBD1 | TRBV6-5 | . | TRBJ1-2 | 14
CASSLFGGHTIYF | TGTGCCAGCAGCTTGTTCGGGGGGCACACCATATATTTT | . | TRBV5-4 | . | TRBJ1-3 | 13
CASSFGTGGMDQPQHF | TGCGCCAGCAGCTTCGGGACAGGGGGCATGGATCAGCCCCAGCATTTT | TRBD1 | TRBV5-1 | . | TRBJ1-5 | 16
CASGEGRYGYTF | TGTGCCAGCGGTGAAGGGAGGTATGGCTACACCTTC | . | TRBV6-1 | . | TRBJ1-2 | 12
CATSRRWAEQYF | TGTGCCACCAGCAGACGCTGGGCCGAGCAGTACTTC | . | TRBV15 | . | TRBJ2-7 | 12
CASSRYEGLAGTEQFF | TGTGCCAGCAGCCGCTACGAGGGACTAGCTGGTACTGAGCAGTTCTTC | TRBD2 | TRBV3-1/TRBV3-2 | . | TRBJ2-1 | 16
CASSLTGTIYGYTF | TGTGCCAGCAGTTTGACCGGGACAATCTATGGCTACACCTTC | . | TRBV6-6 | . | TRBJ1-2 | 14
CAIRGTSVDTQYF | TGTGCCATCAGGGGGACTAGCGTAGATACGCAGTATTTT | TRBD2 | TRBV10-3 | . | TRBJ2-3 | 13
CAARVHRFRETQYF | TGTGCCGCCAGGGTACACCGGTTCAGGGAGACCCAGTACTTC | . | TRBV6-5 | . | TRBJ2-5 | 14
CASSPFDKVESLYTF | TGTGCCAGCTCACCATTCGACAAGGTCGAAAGCTTGTACACCTTC | . | TRBV18 | . | TRBJ1-2 | 15
CASSMGGWETQYF | TGTGCCAGTAGTATGGGGGGGTGGGAGACCCAGTACTTC | TRBD2 | TRBV19 | . | TRBJ2-5 | 13
CASSSTHPREKLFF | TGTGCCAGCAGCTCGACTCATCCTCGGGAAAAACTGTTTTTT | . | TRBV7-9 | . | TRBJ1-4 | 14
CASSALTGNSNQPQHF | TGTGCCAGTAGTGCCTTGACAGGGAATAGCAATCAGCCCCAGCATTTT | TRBD1 | TRBV19 | . | TRBJ1-5 | 16
CASSPQDRGGKKLFF | TGTGCCAGCTCACCACAGGACAGGGGTGGTAAAAAACTGTTTTTT | TRBD1 | TRBV18 | . | TRBJ1-4 | 15
CASSPRQGMSDTQYF | TGTGCCAGTAGTCCCAGACAGGGGATGTCAGATACGCAGTATTTT | TRBD1 | TRBV19 | . | TRBJ2-3 | 15
CASSPRTGNYGYTF | TGTGCCAGTAGTCCCAGGACAGGGAACTATGGCTACACCTTC | TRBD1 | TRBV19 | once | TRBJ1-2 | 14
CASSLDNYGAYEQYF | TGTGCCAGCAGCTTAGATAACTACGGGGCCTACGAGCAGTACTTC | . | TRBV7-6 | . | TRBJ2-7 | 15
CASSIEPGQHYGYTF | TGTGCCAGCAGCATTGAACCGGGACAGCACTATGGCTACACCTTC | TRBD1 | TRBV5-6 | . | TRBJ1-2 | 15
CASSLQRGGIYEQFF | TGTGCCAGCAGCTTACAACGGGGGGGAATCTATGAGCAGTTCTTC | TRBD2 | TRBV7-3 | . | TRBJ2-1 | 15
CASSPRHGRGHEKLFF | TGTGCCAGCAGCCCACGCCATGGCAGGGGGCATGAAAAACTGTTTTTT | TRBD1 | TRBV3-1/TRBV3-2 | . | TRBJ1-4 | 16